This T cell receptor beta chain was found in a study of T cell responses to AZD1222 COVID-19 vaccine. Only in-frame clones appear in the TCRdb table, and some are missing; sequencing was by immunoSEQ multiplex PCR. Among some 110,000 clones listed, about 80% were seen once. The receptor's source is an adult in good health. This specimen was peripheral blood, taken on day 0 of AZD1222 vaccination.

This CDR3 is CASSFSRGSSYEQYF. CDR3 sequence (DNA): TGTGCCAGCAGCTTTTCGCGGGGGAGCTCCTACGAGCAGTACTTC. The chain uses TRBV11-2 and TRBJ2-7; the match to TRBD2 covers 7 bases. Germline assignment: CDR1 SGHAT and CDR2 FQNNGV. This CDR3 comprises 15 residues. The V and J ends lost 3 bases and 0 bases, in that order; junction bases with no gene match: 5. Using reference TRBV11-2 and TRBJ2-7 for the parts outside the CDR3, the full variable domain is EAGVAQSPRYKIIEKRQSVAFWCNPISGHATLYWYQQILGQGPKLLIQFQNNGVVDDSQLPKDRFSAERLKGVDSTLKIQPAKLEDSAVYLCASSFSRGSSYEQYFGPGTRLTVT.